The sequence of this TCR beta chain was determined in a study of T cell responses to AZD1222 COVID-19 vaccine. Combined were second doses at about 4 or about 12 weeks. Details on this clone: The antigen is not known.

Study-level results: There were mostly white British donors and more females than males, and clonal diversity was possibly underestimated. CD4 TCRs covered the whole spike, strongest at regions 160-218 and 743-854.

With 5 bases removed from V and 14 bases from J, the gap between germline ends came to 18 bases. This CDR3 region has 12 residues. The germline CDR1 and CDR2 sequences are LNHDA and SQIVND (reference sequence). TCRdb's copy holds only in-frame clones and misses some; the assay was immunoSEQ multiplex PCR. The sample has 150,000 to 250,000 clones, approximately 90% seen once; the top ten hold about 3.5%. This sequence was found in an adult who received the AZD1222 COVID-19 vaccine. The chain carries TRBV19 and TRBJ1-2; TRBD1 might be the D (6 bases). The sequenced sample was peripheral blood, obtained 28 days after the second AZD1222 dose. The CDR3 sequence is CASSYYRWGPTF. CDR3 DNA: TGTGCCAGTAGTTACTACCGTTGGGGGCCTACCTTC.